This TCR beta chain came from a study of cytomegalovirus exposure and HLA in healthy donors. Study background: Across 350 to 400 genotyped donors, 81% landed in the Caucasian-associated ancestry cluster.

Germline CDR1 and CDR2: SGHTS and YDEGEE. CDR3 size: 16 residues. With 5 bases removed from V and 2 bases from J, the gap between germline ends came to 19 bases. The primer mix had 60 Vbeta and 13 Jbeta primers. Assay used: immunoSEQ multiplex PCR; TCRdb lists only in-frame clones, some missing. The repertoire holds 100,000 to 150,000 clones, with about four fifths as singletons. V is TRBV5-8 and J is TRBJ1-2; no clear D gene. This receptor was identified in a male donor in good health and CMV-seronegative. Input material: PBMCs. The CDR3 spells CASSRAGTPANYGYTF. CDR3 nucleotide sequence: TGTGCCAGCAGTAGAGCGGGTACGCCGGCCAACTATGGCTACACCTTC.